This TCR beta chain was captured by sequencing in a study of cytomegalovirus exposure and HLA in healthy donors. Overall study results and limits: Sequences of the TCR beta chain were said to predict the HLA-A and HLA-B alleles of most subjects accurately. In a later analysis, common viral pathogens appeared linked to several of the most significant clusters. Per a later analysis, HLA-associated TCR beta chains showed more clonal expansion than other, equally common TCR beta chains. Segments of the TCR beta V type were, in most cases, productive about 90% or about 30% of the time in an earlier analysis.

Note on this clone: Its specificity is unknown.

PCR primers comprised 60 Vbeta and 13 Jbeta primers. Assay: immunoSEQ multiplex PCR; the TCRdb copy retains only in-frame clones and omits some. Among 170,000 or so clones, 65% to 85% were seen once, and the ten largest hold about 3.4%. The germline V gene has CDR1 LGHNA and CDR2 YSLEER. This CDR3 is 17 amino acids long. V dropped 4 bases and J dropped 0 bases, with 18 bases sitting between them. This TCR was recovered from a woman in her 50s in good health and CMV-seropositive. The rearrangement joins TRBV4-3 to TRBJ2-5; maybe TRBD2 (6 bases). Material: PBMCs. CDR3 sequence: CASSPRASGLYQETQYF. The CDR3 bases are TGCGCCAGCAGCCCTAGAGCGAGCGGACTATACCAAGAGACCCAGTACTTC.